This record concerns one T cell receptor beta chain sequence. Its antigen is not yet known. No base qualities exist here, and no much larger clone lies one base off it. RNA was extracted with the RNeasy kit and about 0.5 to 1 ug was reverse transcribed using random hexamers. The immunoSEQ multiplex PCR assay, covering 54 Vbeta and 13 Jbeta segments, was used to amplify TCR beta CDR3 regions. PCR amplification bias was corrected by using a synthetic template baseline for primer optimization and computational correction. In the authors' own workflow: Reads were annotated to V, D and J genes per IMGT and analyzed with immunoSEQ Analyzer, keeping only productive sequences. Clonality was computed as one minus Shannon entropy normalized by log2 of the number of productive unique sequences. Public and private clones were assessed among the 100 most prevalent clones of each patient and control. Susac-specific clones were defined as absent from healthy and MS cohorts, 800 to 1,200 published viral clones and other ImmuneACCESS disease sequences. TCRdb's own reprocessing of the public reads used fastp at Q25 and MiXCR and kept productive beta chains. CDR3 protein duplicates are merged, each entry listing the most common genes and DNA. TCRdb, not the authors, supplied the V and J calls. The sample includes around 300,000 distinct CDR3 sequences, with over 75% observed a single time. The ten largest clones capture around 0.2% of the sample.

High-throughput TCR beta sequencing profiled peripheral blood CD8+ and CD4+ T cells from healthy donors, Susac syndrome patients and multiple sclerosis patients. Treatment-naive patients with stable or active relapsing-remitting disease fulfilling revised McDonald criteria were used as multiple sclerosis controls. Bulk CD8+ and CD4+ T cells were purified magnetically by negative isolation, whereas CD8+ TEMRA cells were enriched by FACS. Blood was drawn into EDTA tubes, processed within 24 hours, and PBMCs were isolated by density gradient centrifugation. PBMCs intended for TCR sequencing were cryopreserved in liquid nitrogen and were subsequently thawed in a 37 degrees C water bath. Purity of sorted or isolated CD4+, CD8+ and CD8+ TEMRA cells was at least 90%. The entry originates in a study of CD8 T cells in Susac syndrome (dated 2019 in TCRdb). About the study as a whole: The study used repertoire sequencing to test whether antigen drove CD8+ T cell activation and differentiation in Susac syndrome. Clonality of the CD8+ T cell repertoire was compared between eleven to twelve healthy donors, roughly 14 Susac syndrome patients and roughly 16 multiple sclerosis patients.

V lost 7 bases and J lost 2 bases, and the count of bases not matched to a germline gene is 3. CDR1 and CDR2, looked up from the germline V gene, are MNHEY and SVGEGT. CDR3 length: 14 amino acids, cysteine to phenylalanine. Of all the DNA, just the CDR3 is kept, 42 bases in frame from base 1. Overall results and qualifications from the work: The number of individuals in the TCR sequencing and HLA analysis was acknowledged as relatively small.

The clonotype comes from a human donor with multiple sclerosis. This chain joins TRBV6-2 or TRBV6-3 to TRBJ2-7; TRBD2 agrees with 12 junctional bases. Sequenced input: CD8+ T cells from PBMCs. The base sequence is TGTGCCAGCATACTAGCGGGAGGAACCTACGAGCAGTACTTC. The resulting protein is CASILAGGTYEQYF.